This is a list of T cell receptor beta chains from one sample in a study of control samples from healthy donors and cancer patients. TCRdb's table, derived via immunoSEQ multiplex PCR, lists solely in-frame clones and lacks some. The table records more than 50,000 clones, approximately 95% of them present only once. What was sequenced was blood. The receptors shown here come from a woman under 30 in good health. Both conserved end residues are trimmed from each CDR3. D genes are given only for firm matches.

TRBD1	TRBV6-2/TRBV6-3	ASSPQQGAGYGYT
TRBD2	TRBV7-2	ASSFKSGGAGELF
TRBD1	TRBV6-4	ASSRTGNTEAF
NA	TRBV5-4	ASSFGGGLPYEQY
NA	TRBV4-1	ASSQGRVGVGYTEAF
NA	TRBV4-1	ASSQAPSPLFSNYGYT
TRBD2	TRBV18	ASSPGGSDTGELF
TRBD1	TRBV5-8	ASRELTTGRREKLF
NA	TRBV4-1	ASSPLGGSVAQH
TRBD1	TRBV5-1	ASSPTTGVNTEAF
NA	TRBV7-9	ASSAPSGKLF
NA	TRBV30	AWSAKEFTEAF
TRBD1	TRBV6-6	ASSGQGKAF
NA	TRBV21-1	ASSKMGTSFGYT
NA	TRBV19	ASSRSNYNEQF
NA	TRBV27	ASSFMEGWSYEQY
NA	TRBV6-2/TRBV6-3	ASSNRAVPNEKLF
NA	TRBV5-4	ATPVVGAKDTQY
NA	TRBV5-1	ASSPGGSGYGYT
NA	TRBV6-4	ASSDKGVSDTQY
NA	TRBV7-6	ASSYLTDTQY
TRBD2	TRBV25-1	ASSRTSEVETQY
NA	TRBV4-3	ASSQGTSSSGANVLT
NA	TRBV3-1/TRBV3-2	ASSRIPWRTVLNSPLH
TRBD1	TRBV19	ASSPRQGVNSPLH
NA	TRBV5-8	RGKGNEQY
TRBD1	TRBV6-4	ASSVGRGPADTQY
TRBD1	TRBV3-1/TRBV3-2	ASSQDSGQGDYGYT
NA	TRBV9	ASSAGLGVYNEQF
NA	TRBV3-1/TRBV3-2	ASSQVGNRDTQY
NA	TRBV11-3	ASSLSGELF
NA	TRBV7-8	ASSPSTDTQY
NA	TRBV29-1	SVSEVLDTEAF
NA	TRBV30	AWSREAFAGNSPLH
TRBD1	TRBV19	ASSIDRDYGYT
NA	TRBV27	ASRRGGTNEQF
TRBD1	TRBV19	ASSPRGRAHQPQH
NA	TRBV19	ASNSPGQANTEAF
TRBD1	TRBV2	ASRGGTGDYEQY
TRBD2	TRBV25-1	ASSEYAAGGTDTQY
TRBD2	TRBV3-1/TRBV3-2	ASSRGLAYYEQY
TRBD1	TRBV15	ATSLRQGEDEQY
NA	TRBV30	AWSSGRGEGYT
NA	TRBV25-1	ATLPRLGHGYT
NA	TRBV6-5	ASIPAGGGLNIQY
NA	TRBV18	ASSPAFMNTEAF
NA	TRBV5-1	ASSLAGREAF
TRBD2	TRBV5-1	ASSFIAGSDNEQF
NA	TRBV14	ASSQTGPTEAF
NA	TRBV6-5	ASKGGGVHEQF
TRBD2	TRBV28	ASSLAGGPYNEQF
NA	TRBV4-2	ASSSGFLSYEQY
TRBD1	TRBV19	ASSIEGQSGGYT